This TCR beta chain is drawn from a study of blood T cell repertoires in COVID-19. Per the original methods: How many nucleated cells were present was estimated from reference gene primer amplification. TCRdb keeps only in-frame clones here, not all; method: immunoSEQ multiplex PCR. V, J and clone size are those of that table, while D and trimming were read from the DNA. This sample has 150,000 to 200,000 clones, with 88% found just once. There are 14 residues in the CDR3. Germline lookup yields CDR1 MNHNY and CDR2 SVGAGI (reference sequence). V gave up 5 bases and J gave up 5 bases; unmatched junction bases: 6.

V gene TRBV6-6 combines with J gene TRBJ1-1, with 9 nucleotides matching TRBD1. The specimen was peripheral blood. This clonotype was sampled from a man in his 60s with acute or convalescent COVID-19. The CDR3 loop is CASSKDRGVTEAFF. The CDR3 bases are TGTGCCAGCAGTAAGGACAGGGGAGTGACTGAAGCTTTCTTT.